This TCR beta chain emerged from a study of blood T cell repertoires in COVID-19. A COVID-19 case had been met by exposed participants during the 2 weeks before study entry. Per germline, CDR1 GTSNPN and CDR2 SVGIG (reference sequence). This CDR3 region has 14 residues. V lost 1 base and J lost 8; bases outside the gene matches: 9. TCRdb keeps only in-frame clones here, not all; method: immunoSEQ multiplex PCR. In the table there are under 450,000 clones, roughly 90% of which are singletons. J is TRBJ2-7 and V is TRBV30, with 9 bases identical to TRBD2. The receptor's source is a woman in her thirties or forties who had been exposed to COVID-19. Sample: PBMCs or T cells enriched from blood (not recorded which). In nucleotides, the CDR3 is TGTGCCTGGAGTGGGGCGGGAGGGCAAGGGCAGCAGTACTTC. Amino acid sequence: CAWSGAGGQGQQYF.